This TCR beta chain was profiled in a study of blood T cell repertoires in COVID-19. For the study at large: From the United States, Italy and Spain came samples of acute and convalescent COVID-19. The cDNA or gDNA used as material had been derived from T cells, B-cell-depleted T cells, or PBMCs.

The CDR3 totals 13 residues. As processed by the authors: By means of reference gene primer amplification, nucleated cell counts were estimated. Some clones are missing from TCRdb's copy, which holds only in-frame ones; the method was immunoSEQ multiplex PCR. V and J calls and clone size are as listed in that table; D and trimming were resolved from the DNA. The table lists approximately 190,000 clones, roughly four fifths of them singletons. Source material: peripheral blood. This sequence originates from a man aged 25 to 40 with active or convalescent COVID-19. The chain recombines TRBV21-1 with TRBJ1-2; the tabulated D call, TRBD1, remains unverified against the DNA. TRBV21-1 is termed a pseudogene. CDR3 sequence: CASDSRTNYGYTF. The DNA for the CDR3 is TGTGCCAGTGACAGCCGTACTAACTATGGCTACACCTTC.